This T cell receptor (beta chain) was sequenced during a study of TIL therapy for anti-PD-1-resistant metastatic lung cancer. At the level of the study: Median tumor PD-L1 proportion score was 5.5% to 6.5%. Half of patients were current or former smokers. Study-wide results and limits: Many TIL product clones were absent from baseline tumor, suggesting clonal contraction.

V lost 3 bases and J lost 6, with 6 bases in between. CDR3 length equals 13 residues. The germline V gene encodes CDR1 SEHNR and CDR2 FQNEAQ (reference sequence). Comments on this clone: The antigen is not known.

The time point is: pre-treatment sample, taken before nivolumab and TIL therapy. Pleural nodules or supraclavicular lymph nodes made up most of the excised metastases sampled. The libraries were made with immunoSEQ v3. Survey-level samples got about 2 million read pairs; deep-level samples got roughly 4.5-6 million. The repertoire was sequenced with immunoSEQ multiplex PCR; TCRdb's copy has only in-frame clones and lacks some. The sample consists of approximately 95,000 clones, 65% of them appearing once. The sample in question was tumor tissue, obtained at baseline. This TCR was sampled from a person aged 25-85 years with non-small cell lung cancer. The V and J genes are TRBV7-9 and TRBJ1-6; D remains ambiguous. CDR3 in DNA: TGTGCCAGCAGCTTTGCTCGTAATTCACCCCTCCACTTT. This translates into CASSFARNSPLHF.